Presented here are 30 T cell receptor beta chains from one specimen sequenced in a study of blood T cell repertoires in COVID-19. This table comes from immunoSEQ multiplex PCR, and its TCRdb copy is limited to in-frame clones, with some not included. The sample yields roughly 40,000 clones, 70% to 90% seen once. The specimen sequenced was peripheral blood. All receptors derive from a woman of 80 years or more with acute or convalescent COVID-19.

This clone was seen a single time. The chain combines TRBV30 with TRBJ1-3; a possible D gene is TRBD1 (5 bases). The V gene lost 0 bases and the J gene lost 4 bases, with 13 bases spanning the gap. The CDR3 has 15 residues. CDR1 and CDR2 (germline): GTSNPN, SVGIG (reference sequence). This chain's CDR3 is CAWSVVKGSGNTIYF. The CDR3 DNA sequence: TGTGCCTGGAGTGTCGTGAAGGGGTCGGGAAACACCATATATTTT.

The V and J genes are TRBV7-2 and TRBJ2-7; 8 bases align to TRBD2. Germline loops: CDR1 SGHTA, CDR2 FQGNSA. This CDR3 comprises 15 residues. With V trimmed by 4 bases and J by 0 bases, 5 bases remained unmatched. The CDR3 DNA sequence: TGTGCCAGCAGCTCAGCCGGGACTAGCTCCTACGAGCAGTACTTC. Translation: CASSSAGTSSYEQYF.

The V call is TRBV3-1 (or the pseudogene TRBV3-2), the J call TRBJ2-7; no reliable D call. The germline V gene encodes CDR1 LGHDT and CDR2 YNNKEL (reference sequence). The germline V and J ends were trimmed by 7 bases and 5 bases, with 12 bases remaining between them. The CDR3 runs 12 residues. CDR3 in amino acids: CASNSSPNEQYF. In DNA form, the CDR3 reads TGTGCCAGCAACTCTAGTCCAAACGAGCAGTACTTC.

This clone was recorded only once. The chain recombines TRBV6-2 or TRBV6-3 with TRBJ2-1; D possibly corresponds to TRBD2 (6 bases). This CDR3 is 16 amino acids long. Trimming pared 4 bases from V and 0 bases from J, leaving 13 bases between. CDR1 and CDR2 from the germline V gene are MNHEY and SVGEGT. The CDR3 reads CASSWGSSASYNEQFF. The CDR3 DNA reads TGTGCCAGCAGTTGGGGGTCTAGCGCCTCCTACAATGAGCAGTTCTTC.

The genes are TRBV28 and TRBJ2-7, with 8 positions matching TRBD2. The germline gives CDR1 MDHEN, CDR2 SYDVKM. V was pared by 10 bases and J by 1 base, with 6 bases of the junction left unmatched. The CDR3 consists of 13 residues. CDR3 region: CATGGAGSYEQYF. The CDR3, as DNA: TGTGCCACCGGGGGGGCAGGGTCCTACGAGCAGTACTTC.

The chain's CDR3 is CASSPQGADTEAFF. In nucleotides, the CDR3 is TGTGCCAGCAGTCCACAGGGGGCGGACACTGAAGCTTTCTTT. The V call is TRBV28, the J call TRBJ1-1, with TRBD1 identical over 9 bases. V trimming: 5 bases; J trimming: 3 bases; junction bases outside the gene matches: 4. The CDR3 spans 14 residues. Germline V lookup: CDR1 MDHEN, CDR2 SYDVKM.

The chain joins TRBV7-2 to TRBJ1-2; tentative D call: TRBD1 (6 bases). V lost 5 bases, J lost 8 bases, and 12 bases lay in between. This CDR3 spans 12 amino acids. The germline V gene encodes CDR1 SGHTA and CDR2 FQGNSA. CDR3 residues: CASSPHREGYTF. The CDR3 DNA reads TGTGCCAGCAGCCCACACAGGGAAGGCTACACCTTC. The full variable domain, its missing parts supplied by reference TRBV7-2 and TRBJ1-2, is GAGVSQSPSNKVTEKGKDVELRCDPISGHTALYWYRQSLGQGLEFLIYFQGNSAPDKSGLPSDRFSAERTGGSVSTLTIQRTQQEDSAVYLCASSPHREGYTFGSGTRLTVV.

V gene TRBV5-4 combines with J gene TRBJ2-5; TRBD2 aligns across 10 bases. The CDR3 is 17 residues long. Germline loops: CDR1 SGHNT, CDR2 YYREEE (reference sequence). With V trimmed by 3 bases and J by 7 bases, 15 bases remained unmatched. CDR3 in DNA: TGTGCCAGCAGCTCCCCGCTAGCGGGAGAGGGGATGGGGACCCAGTACTTC. Translating gives CASSSPLAGEGMGTQYF.

The rearrangement uses TRBV3-1 (or the pseudogene TRBV3-2) and TRBJ1-2; TRBD1 matches 7 bases. The CDR3 is 15 residues long. Germline lookup yields CDR1 LGHDT and CDR2 YNNKEL (reference sequence). J lost 2 bases, V lost 5 bases, and 8 bases had no gene match. CDR3 protein: CASSYTGEGNYGYTF. CDR3 DNA sequence: TGTGCCAGCAGCTACACAGGGGAAGGGAACTATGGCTACACCTTC.

The genes are TRBV3-1 (or the pseudogene TRBV3-2) and TRBJ2-1; 9 positions match TRBD1. CDR3 length: 15 amino acids. Trimming cost V 6 bases and J 7 bases; bases outside gene matches: 10. Germline assignment: CDR1 LGHDT and CDR2 YNNKEL (reference sequence). The DNA for the CDR3 is TGTGCCAGCAGTCGGCCGGGACAGGGACGGAATGAGCAGTTCTTC. It yields the protein CASSRPGQGRNEQFF.

This clone was seen more than once but under ten times. V usage is TRBV19 and J usage is TRBJ2-7; 13 positions agree with TRBD2. With 5 bases clipped from V and 5 bases from J, the junction kept 3 bases outside the gene matches. This CDR3 region has 14 residues. The V gene's germline CDR1 is LNHDA and CDR2 SQIVND (reference sequence). CDR3 nucleotide sequence: TGTGCCAGTAGTCGGGGGACTAGCGGGAACGAGCAGTACTTC. This sequence encodes CASSRGTSGNEQYF.

The V call is TRBV6-5, the J call TRBJ1-6; possibly TRBD1 for D (5 bases). CDR3 length: 14 amino acids. Deletions cut 6 bases from V and 7 bases from J, with 13 bases between. Germline V gene data show CDR1 as MNHEY and CDR2 as SVGAGI. CDR3 region: CASSAGSQNSPLHF. The CDR3 region has the DNA TGTGCCAGCAGCGCAGGGTCTCAGAATTCACCCCTCCACTTT.

V and J are TRBV20-1 and TRBJ1-1, with 8 positions matching TRBD1. The germline CDR1 and CDR2 sequences are DFQATT and SNEGSKA (reference sequence). There are 14 residues in the CDR3. The V and J ends lost 3 bases and 4 bases, in that order; junction bases with no gene match: 7. As DNA, the CDR3 is TGCAGTGCTAGTCGGACAGGGTTGGGCACTGAAGCTTTCTTT. Translation gives CSASRTGLGTEAFF.

The chain couples TRBV12-3 or TRBV12-4 to TRBJ2-1, with D perhaps matching TRBD1 (6 bases). This CDR3 spans 11 amino acids. Trimming cost V 5 bases and J 13 bases, with 12 bases left between them. The CDR3: CASSLGQRQFF. The DNA of the CDR3 is TGTGCCAGCAGTCTTGGACAGAGACAGTTCTTC.

The V call is TRBV18, the J call TRBJ2-5; 7 nucleotides line up with TRBD2. Trimming removed 3 bases from V and 5 bases from J; junction bases left unmatched: 12. The CDR3 spans 16 residues. Germline V lookup: CDR1 KGHSH, CDR2 LQKENI. The DNA for the CDR3 is TGTGCCAGCTCACCCGAACTAGCGTCTAGACTGGAGACCCAGTACTTC. This sequence encodes CASSPELASRLETQYF.

CDR3 in amino acids: CASSLQGGSGYTF. DNA for the CDR3: TGTGCCAGCAGCCTACAGGGGGGCTCTGGCTACACCTTC. The rearrangement links TRBV3-1 (or the pseudogene TRBV3-2) to TRBJ1-2, with 8 nucleotides matching TRBD1. The V gene's germline CDR1 is LGHDT and CDR2 YNNKEL (reference sequence). This CDR3 has 13 residues. J gave up 7 bases and V 4 bases, and 5 bases lay outside the gene matches.

This chain joins TRBV6-5 and TRBJ2-1, with 9 bases identical to TRBD1. Germline V gene sequence: CDR1 MNHEY, CDR2 SVGAGI. This CDR3 spans 15 amino acids. V was pared by 2 bases and J by 9 bases, with 8 bases of the junction left unmatched. CDR3 nucleotide sequence: TGTGCCAGCAGTTACGATCCGATGACAGGGGGTGAGCAGTTCTTC. This encodes CASSYDPMTGGEQFF.

The V call is TRBV2, the J call TRBJ1-1; D not certain. Trimming pared 1 base from V and 5 bases from J, leaving 8 bases between. Germline V gene sequence: CDR1 SNHLY, CDR2 FYNNEI. This CDR3 has 13 amino acids. The CDR3 DNA reads TGTGCCAGCAGTGAAGGGGCCCGGACTGAAGCTTTCTTT. Translating it yields CASSEGARTEAFF. Full variable domain (missing parts from reference TRBV2 and TRBJ1-1): EPEVTQTPSHQVTQMGQEVILRCVPISNHLYFYWYRQILGQKVEFLVSFYNNEISEKSEIFDDQFSVERPDGSNFTLKIRSTKLEDSAMYFCASSEGARTEAFFGQGTRLTVV.

As for this clone: A read error may account for a junction end that differs from germline. In DNA form, the CDR3 reads TGTGCCTGGACGACAGGTATGAATACTGAAGCTTTCTTT. It codes for CAWTTGMNTEAFF. The rearrangement links TRBV30 to TRBJ1-1, with a weak D call TRBD1 (6 bases). Germline values: CDR1 GTSNPN, CDR2 SVGIG (reference sequence). CDR3 length: 13 amino acids.

The rearrangement uses TRBV15 and TRBJ2-5; D gene ambiguous. The CDR3 covers 16 residues. Trimming removed 4 bases from V and 4 bases from J, with 19 bases in between. From germline, CDR1 is LNHNV and CDR2 YYDKDF (reference sequence). The CDR3 loop reads CATSKIQPGTGETQYF. The CDR3 DNA reads TGTGCCACCAGCAAAATACAACCCGGCACGGGAGAGACCCAGTACTTC.

This clone was detected once. The chain joins TRBV6-5 to TRBJ1-1, with D unclear. This CDR3 is built from 15 residues. The V and J ends lost 2 bases and 0 bases respectively, with 10 bases between them. CDR1 and CDR2 (germline): MNHEY, SVGAGI. The DNA of the CDR3 is TGTGCCAGCAGTTACAGTACAGTCATGAACACTGAAGCTTTCTTT. Protein: CASSYSTVMNTEAFF.

The chain carries TRBV18 and TRBJ2-7; tentatively, D is TRBD1 (5 bases). Trimming removed 3 bases from V and 3 bases from J, with 12 bases in between. The CDR3 extends over 14 amino acids. Germline CDR1 is KGHSH and CDR2 is LQKENI. The CDR3 DNA reads TGTGCCAGCTCACCCGGCCAGGGCCTCTACGAGCAGTACTTC. Translated: CASSPGQGLYEQYF.

CDR3 region: CASSPTGAVAGANVLTF. The CDR3, as DNA: TGCGCCAGCAGCCCGACAGGGGCAGTCGCCGGGGCCAACGTCCTGACTTTC. This chain joins TRBV5-1 and TRBJ2-6; 8 bases match TRBD1. Germline assignment: CDR1 SGHRS and CDR2 YFSETQ. With V trimmed by 4 bases and J by 4 bases, 10 bases remained unmatched. This CDR3 comprises 17 residues.

The chain employs TRBV7-2 and TRBJ2-3, with TRBD2 matching over 10 bases. The CDR3 is 15 amino acids. The V gene's germline CDR1 is SGHTA and CDR2 FQGNSA. J was trimmed by 2 bases and V by 5 bases; bases with no gene match: 4. The CDR3 reads CASSPGLATTDTQYF. The CDR3 DNA reads as TGTGCCAGCAGCCCGGGACTAGCGACCACAGATACGCAGTATTTT.

This rearrangement joins TRBV6-1 to TRBJ1-3, with unresolved D. V lost 4 bases to trimming and J lost 4 bases, with 20 bases between them. Germline assignment: CDR1 MNHNS and CDR2 SASEGT. The CDR3 covers 17 residues. The CDR3 sequence is CASSAGPTGGLGNTIYF. The CDR3 nucleotides are TGTGCCAGCAGTGCCGGCCCGACGGGAGGCTTAGGAAACACCATATATTTT.

The chain couples TRBV29-1 to TRBJ1-1; D might be TRBD1 (5 bases). The V end lost 7 bases, the J end lost 7 bases, and 16 bases lay between the germline ends. Germline CDR1 and CDR2: SQVTM and ANQGSEA. The CDR3 consists of 12 residues. The chain's CDR3 is CSAFRAKGEAFF. Written as DNA, the CDR3 is TGCAGCGCCTTCAGGGCTAAGGGTGAAGCTTTCTTT.

The chain is built from TRBV6-6 and TRBJ2-7, with 7 bases fitting TRBD2. The CDR3 runs 14 residues. CDR1 and CDR2 from the germline V gene are MNHNY and SVGAGI (reference sequence). J lost 5 bases, V lost 8 bases, and 12 bases had no gene match. In DNA, the CDR3 is TGTGCCAGCCGAGGGGAGGGAGCCCTTGACGAGCAGTACTTC. Its translation is CASRGEGALDEQYF.

The rearrangement links TRBV7-2 to TRBJ2-7; 7 bases agree with TRBD1. V lost 3 bases to trimming and J lost 3 bases; unmatched junction nucleotides: 5. Germline-derived CDR1 and CDR2 are SGHTA and FQGNSA. The CDR3 covers 14 residues. CDR3 DNA: TGTGCCAGCAGCTTGACAGGGCATGGCTACGAGCAGTACTTC. Its protein product is CASSLTGHGYEQYF.

The rearrangement joins TRBV5-6 to TRBJ2-1, with D perhaps matching TRBD1 (5 bases). Germline assignment: CDR1 SGHDT and CDR2 YYEEEE. The CDR3 runs to 15 residues. Trimming left V 4 bases short and J 9 bases short, with 20 bases between. This CDR3 is CASSPLDLQGGEQFF. The CDR3 nucleotides are TGTGCCAGCAGCCCCCTCGATCTCCAGGGTGGTGAGCAGTTCTTC.

The rearrangement joins TRBV18 to TRBJ2-7, with a weak D call TRBD1 (6 bases). With 1 base removed from V and 5 bases from J, the gap between germline ends came to 15 bases. CDR1 is KGHSH, CDR2 LQKENI, per germline. The CDR3 is 15 residues long. CDR3 residues: CASSPLSGQRNEQYF. The CDR3 DNA reads TGTGCCAGCTCACCACTCAGCGGACAGAGGAACGAGCAGTACTTC.